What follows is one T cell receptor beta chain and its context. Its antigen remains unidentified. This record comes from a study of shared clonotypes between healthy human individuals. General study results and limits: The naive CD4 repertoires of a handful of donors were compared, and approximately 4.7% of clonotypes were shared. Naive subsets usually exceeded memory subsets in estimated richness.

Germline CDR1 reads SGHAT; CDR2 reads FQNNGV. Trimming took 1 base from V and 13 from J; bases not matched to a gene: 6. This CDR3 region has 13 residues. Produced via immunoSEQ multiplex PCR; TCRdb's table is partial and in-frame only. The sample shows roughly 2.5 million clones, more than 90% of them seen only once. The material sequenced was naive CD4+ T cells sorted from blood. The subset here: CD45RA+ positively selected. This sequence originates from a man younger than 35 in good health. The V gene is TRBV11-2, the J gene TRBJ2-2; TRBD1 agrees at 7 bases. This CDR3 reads CASSLARQGGLFF. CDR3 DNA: TGTGCCAGCAGCTTAGCTCGACAGGGCGGGCTGTTTTTT.